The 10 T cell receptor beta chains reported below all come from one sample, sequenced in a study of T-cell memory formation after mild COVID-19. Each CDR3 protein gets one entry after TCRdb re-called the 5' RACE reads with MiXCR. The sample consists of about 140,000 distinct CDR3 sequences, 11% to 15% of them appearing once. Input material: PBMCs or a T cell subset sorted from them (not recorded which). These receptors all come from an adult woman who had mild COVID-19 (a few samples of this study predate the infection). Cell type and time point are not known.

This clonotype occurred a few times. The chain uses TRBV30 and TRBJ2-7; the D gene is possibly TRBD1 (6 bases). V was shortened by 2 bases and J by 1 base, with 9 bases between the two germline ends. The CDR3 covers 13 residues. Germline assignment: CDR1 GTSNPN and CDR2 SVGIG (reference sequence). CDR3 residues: CAWSSGQSYEQYF. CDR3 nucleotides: TGTGCCTGGAGTTCCGGACAGTCCTACGAGCAGTACTTC.

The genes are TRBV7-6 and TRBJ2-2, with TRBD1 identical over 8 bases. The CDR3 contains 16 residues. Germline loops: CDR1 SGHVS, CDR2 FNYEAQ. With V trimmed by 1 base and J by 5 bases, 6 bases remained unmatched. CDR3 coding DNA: TGTGCCAGCAGCTTAGTGCAGGGGGCGAGGACCGGGGAGCTGTTTTTT. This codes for CASSLVQGARTGELFF. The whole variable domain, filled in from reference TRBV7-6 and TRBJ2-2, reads GAGVSQSPRYKVTKRGQDVALRCDPISGHVSLYWYRQALGQGPEFLTYFNYEAQQDKSGLPNDRFSAERPEGSISTLTIQRTEQRDSAMYRCASSLVQGARTGELFFGEGSRLTVL.

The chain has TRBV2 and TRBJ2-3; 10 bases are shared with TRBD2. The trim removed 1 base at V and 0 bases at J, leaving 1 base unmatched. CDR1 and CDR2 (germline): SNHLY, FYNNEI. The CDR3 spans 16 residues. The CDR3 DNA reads TGTGCCAGCAGTGAAGGGACTAGCGGTAGCACAGATACGCAGTATTTT. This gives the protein CASSEGTSGSTDTQYF.

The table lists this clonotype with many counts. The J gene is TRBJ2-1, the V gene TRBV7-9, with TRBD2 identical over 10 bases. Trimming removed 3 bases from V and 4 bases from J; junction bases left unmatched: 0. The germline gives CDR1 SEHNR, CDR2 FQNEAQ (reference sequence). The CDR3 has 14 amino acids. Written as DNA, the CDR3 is TGTGCCAGCAGCTTTAGCGGGAGGTACAATGAGCAGTTCTTC. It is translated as CASSFSGRYNEQFF.

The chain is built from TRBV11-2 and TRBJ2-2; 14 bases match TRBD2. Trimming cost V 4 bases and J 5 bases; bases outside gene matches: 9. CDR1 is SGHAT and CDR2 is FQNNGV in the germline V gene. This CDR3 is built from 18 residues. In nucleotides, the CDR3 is TGTGCCAGCAGCTCTGGGACTAGCGGGGGTGCGCGGACCGGGGAGCTGTTTTTT. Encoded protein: CASSSGTSGGARTGELFF.

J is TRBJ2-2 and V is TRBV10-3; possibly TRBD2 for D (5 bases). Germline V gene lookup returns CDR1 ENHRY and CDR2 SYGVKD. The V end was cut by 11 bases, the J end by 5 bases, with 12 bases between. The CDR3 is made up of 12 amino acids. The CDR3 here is CAAKRETGELFF. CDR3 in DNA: TGTGCCGCAAAGAGGGAGACCGGGGAGCTGTTTTTT.

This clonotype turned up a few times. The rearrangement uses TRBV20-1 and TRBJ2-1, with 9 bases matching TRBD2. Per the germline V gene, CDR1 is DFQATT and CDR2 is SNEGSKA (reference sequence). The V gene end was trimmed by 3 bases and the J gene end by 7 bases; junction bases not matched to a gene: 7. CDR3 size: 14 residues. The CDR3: CSASRLAELNEQFF. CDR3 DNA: TGCAGTGCTAGTCGACTAGCGGAATTAAATGAGCAGTTCTTC.

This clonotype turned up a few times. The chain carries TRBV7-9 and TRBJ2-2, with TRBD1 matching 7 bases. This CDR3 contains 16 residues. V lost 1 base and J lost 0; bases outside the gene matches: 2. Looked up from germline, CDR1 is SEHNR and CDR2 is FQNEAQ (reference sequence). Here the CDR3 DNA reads TGTGCCAGCAGCTTAGTTGGGACAGCGAACACCGGGGAGCTGTTTTTT. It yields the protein CASSLVGTANTGELFF.

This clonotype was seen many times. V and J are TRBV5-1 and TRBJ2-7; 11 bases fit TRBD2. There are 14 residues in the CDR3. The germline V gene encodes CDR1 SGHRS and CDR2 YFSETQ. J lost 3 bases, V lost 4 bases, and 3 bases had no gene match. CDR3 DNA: TGCGCCAGCAGCCCCGGGACTAGCGGCTACGAGCAGTACTTC. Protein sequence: CASSPGTSGYEQYF.

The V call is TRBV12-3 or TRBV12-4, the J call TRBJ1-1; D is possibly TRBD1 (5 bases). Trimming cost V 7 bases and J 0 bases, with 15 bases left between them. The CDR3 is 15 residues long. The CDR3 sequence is CASNTGTLLNTEAFF. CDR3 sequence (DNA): TGTGCCAGCAACACCGGGACTCTCTTGAACACTGAAGCTTTCTTT.